One and the same sample provided the 6 T cell receptor beta chains below, sequenced in a study of regulatory T cells in long-lasting Graves disease (dated by TCRdb to 2020 to 2023). The time point label of this sample denotes: persistent/refractory GD, antithyroid drugs over 5 years with positive TRAb. RNA was extracted from PBMCs in TRIzol for both TCR sequencing and RNA sequencing. The protocol used for the library was multiplex PCR. The instrument given in TCRdb is Illumina HiSeq 4000. CDR3 regions were amplified by Arm-PCR with iRepertoire HTBI primers to construct TCR beta libraries. The raw public reads went through TCRdb reprocessing: fastp at Q25, MiXCR clone calling, in-frame beta chains kept. Rows matching on CDR3 protein sequence are summarized as one entry with the most common DNA and genes. This sample has around 460,000 distinct CDR3 sequences in its table, and about 22% of those were observed once. The leading ten clones occupy 7.1% of the sample.

The specimen comprised peripheral blood mononuclear cells (PBMCs), sampled when the disease was refractory, from a patient treated with antithyroid drugs. Receptors originate from a female donor with Graves disease.

This rearrangement joins TRBV20-1 to TRBJ1-1; possible D gene TRBD1, 5 bases. This CDR3 comprises 14 residues. Germline CDR1 is DFQATT and CDR2 is SNEGSKA (reference sequence). V was clipped by 4 bases and J by 3 bases, with 15 bases between them. CDR3 protein: CSAKARGRDTEAFF. The DNA for the CDR3 is TGCAGTGCTAAAGCAAGGGGTCGGGACACTGAAGCTTTCTTT.

This clonotype was counted a few times. The chain joins TRBV28 to TRBJ2-1; the D is unclear. This CDR3 is built from 15 residues. Germline-derived CDR1 and CDR2 are MDHEN and SYDVKM. The V gene lost 2 bases and the J gene lost 8 bases, with 16 bases spanning the gap. Written as DNA, the CDR3 is TGTGCCAGCAGTTTAAAGGGCAGACCGACGGATGAGCAGTTCTTC. Its protein is CASSLKGRPTDEQFF.

This clonotype was seen at least ten times. J is TRBJ2-2 and V is TRBV28; the match to TRBD1 covers 7 bases. The germline V gene encodes CDR1 MDHEN and CDR2 SYDVKM. The V gene end was trimmed by 8 bases and the J gene end by 4 bases; junction bases not matched to a gene: 7. There are 14 residues in the CDR3. This chain's CDR3 is CASLDRAITGELFF. CDR3 nucleotides: TGTGCCAGCCTAGACAGGGCGATCACCGGGGAGCTGTTTTTT.

In regard to this clonotype: With a far larger clone one base away, a read error is the likely cause. The V and J genes are TRBV6-2 or TRBV6-3 and TRBJ1-2; D gene uncertain. Germline CDR1 and CDR2: MNHEY and SVGEGT. The CDR3 runs 14 residues. Trimming took 10 bases from V and 5 from J, leaving 20 bases between them. CDR3 sequence (DNA): TGTGCCACGGCGGGAGAGGGCGACTCATATGGCTACACCTTC. Its translation: CATAGEGDSYGYTF.

In this sample, this clonotype turned up many times. This chain connects TRBV2 to TRBJ1-2; TRBD1 is a possible D gene (5 bases). The V gene's germline CDR1 is SNHLY and CDR2 FYNNEI. V was shortened by 4 bases and J by 4 bases, with 10 bases between the two germline ends. This CDR3 region has 13 residues. DNA of the CDR3: TGTGCCAGCAGTGTCTCAGGGCCCTATGGCTACACCTTC. Its protein product is CASSVSGPYGYTF. The full variable domain, completed using reference TRBV2 and TRBJ1-2, is EPEVTQTPSHQVTQMGQEVILRCVPISNHLYFYWYRQILGQKVEFLVSFYNNEISEKSEIFDDQFSVERPDGSNFTLKIRSTKLEDSAMYFCASSVSGPYGYTFGSGTRLTVV.

There are a few counts of this clonotype. The chain carries TRBV19 and TRBJ1-1; D is ambiguous. With 2 bases removed from V and 0 bases from J, the gap between germline ends came to 7 bases. The CDR3 totals 14 residues. Germline CDR1 is LNHDA and CDR2 is SQIVND (reference sequence). The DNA for the CDR3 is TGTGCCAGTAGTATAAGAACCGTGAACACTGAAGCTTTCTTT. This codes for CASSIRTVNTEAFF. The complete variable domain, with remaining parts taken from reference TRBV19 and TRBJ1-1, reads DGGITQSPKYLFRKEGQNVTLSCEQNLNHDAMYWYRQDPGQGLRLIYYSQIVNDFQKGDIAEGYSVSREKKESFPLTVTSAQKNPTAFYLCASSIRTVNTEAFFGQGTRLTVV.